Listed below are T cell receptor beta chains from one sample, sequenced in a study of T cell responses to AZD1222 COVID-19 vaccine. The repertoire was sequenced with immunoSEQ multiplex PCR; TCRdb's copy has only in-frame clones and lacks some. The sample includes about 100,000 clones, about 92% of them seen just once. Sequencing used peripheral blood, obtained on day 0 of MenACWY control vaccination. The receptors originated from an adult in good health. Both conserved end residues are part of each CDR3. A D gene is named only where the DNA matches it firmly. Expanded clones are given a class, and other clones once, few, many or no size at all.

NA	TRBV4-1	TRBJ1-1	TRBD1	CASSQVTGAGTEAFF	TGCGCCAGCAGCCAAGTAACAGGGGCGGGTACTGAAGCTTTCTTT
NA	TRBV5-1	TRBJ2-7	NA	CASSLGPRGAGLAYEQYF	TGCGCCAGCAGCTTGGGGCCGCGCGGGGCCGGTTTAGCCTACGAGCAGTACTTC
NA	TRBV5-1	TRBJ1-1	NA	CASSLGAQGGTEAFF	TGCGCCAGCAGCTTGGGGGCGCAGGGTGGCACTGAAGCTTTCTTT
NA	TRBV7-8	TRBJ1-2	NA	CASSLAKNTPGYTF	TGTGCCAGCAGCTTAGCTAAAAACACCCCTGGCTACACCTTC
NA	TRBV7-2	TRBJ1-6	NA	CASSLDRGEGIPLHF	TGTGCCAGCAGCTTAGACCGGGGGGAAGGTATACCCCTCCACTTT
NA	TRBV7-3	TRBJ2-3	TRBD2	CASTSGTDTQYF	TGTGCCAGCACTAGCGGTACAGATACGCAGTATTTT
NA	TRBV3-1/TRBV3-2	TRBJ2-5	NA	CASSQAPLTQETQYF	TGTGCCAGCAGCCAAGCCCCCCTGACCCAAGAGACCCAGTACTTC
NA	TRBV24-1	TRBJ2-3	TRBD1	CATSDPFLSGGPDTQYF	TGTGCCACCAGTGATCCCTTTCTTTCAGGGGGACCAGATACGCAGTATTTT
NA	TRBV7-9	TRBJ1-1	NA	CASSAGQTAMNTEAFF	TGTGCCAGCAGCGCGGGCCAGACAGCTATGAACACTGAAGCTTTCTTT
NA	TRBV7-8	TRBJ2-7	NA	CASSLGVGENYEQYF	TGTGCCAGCAGCTTAGGCGTCGGGGAAAACTACGAGCAGTACTTC
NA	TRBV19	TRBJ1-1	TRBD1	CASSIRQGVFTEAFF	TGTGCCAGTAGTATCCGACAGGGGGTATTTACTGAAGCTTTCTTT
NA	TRBV5-1	TRBJ2-7	TRBD1	CASSWGQGAAYEQYF	TGCGCCAGCAGCTGGGGACAGGGGGCGGCTTACGAGCAGTACTTC
NA	TRBV2	TRBJ2-7	TRBD1	CASRKTGISYEQYF	TGTGCCAGCAGGAAGACAGGGATCTCCTACGAGCAGTACTTC
NA	TRBV30	TRBJ1-5	NA	CAWSLQGGQPQHF	TGTGCCTGGAGTTTACAGGGTGGTCAGCCCCAGCATTTT
NA	TRBV10-2	TRBJ1-3	NA	CASSEVEAGRNTIYF	TGCGCCAGCAGTGAGGTAGAGGCCGGGAGAAACACCATATATTTT
NA	TRBV20-1	TRBJ1-2	TRBD1	CSAGGQGAGGYTF	TGCAGTGCTGGTGGACAGGGGGCAGGTGGCTACACCTTC
NA	TRBV4-1	TRBJ1-1	NA	CASSQGWAAGDTEAFF	TGCGCCAGCAGCCAAGGGTGGGCCGCGGGGGACACTGAAGCTTTCTTT
NA	TRBV6-2/TRBV6-3	TRBJ1-5	TRBD1	CASSYPTGQLDQPQHF	TGTGCCAGCAGTTACCCGACAGGGCAGTTAGATCAGCCCCAGCATTTT
NA	TRBV28	TRBJ1-2	NA	CASSLGQRMRGYTF	TGTGCCAGCAGTTTAGGGCAGAGGATGCGGGGCTACACCTTC
NA	TRBV3-1/TRBV3-2	TRBJ2-1	NA	CASGWNEQFF	TGTGCCAGCGGGTGGAATGAGCAGTTCTTC
NA	TRBV2	TRBJ1-2	NA	CASSEARPSNYGYTF	TGTGCCAGCAGTGAAGCGCGCCCCAGCAACTATGGCTACACCTTC
NA	TRBV6-2/TRBV6-3	TRBJ2-5	TRBD1	CASSYGQVGTGKETQYF	TGTGCCAGCAGTTACGGCCAAGTTGGGACAGGGAAAGAGACCCAGTACTTC
once	TRBV11-2	TRBJ1-4	NA	CASSLGVGAGKKLFF	TGTGCCAGCAGCTTAGGTGTGGGGGCGGGAAAAAAACTGTTTTTT
few	TRBV4-2	TRBJ1-1	NA	CASSQDRGSRGFF	TGTGCCAGCAGCCAAGATCGGGGTTCCCGGGGTTTCTTT
NA	TRBV4-2	TRBJ2-5	TRBD2	CASSLTSGKETQYF	TGTGCCAGCAGCCTCACTAGCGGAAAAGAGACCCAGTACTTC
NA	TRBV2	TRBJ2-2	NA	CASSGEARTLGYAGELFF	TGTGCCAGCAGTGGTGAGGCCAGAACACTAGGATACGCCGGGGAGCTGTTTTTT
few	TRBV4-2	TRBJ2-3	TRBD2	CASSQERGGPDTQYF	TGTGCCAGCAGCCAAGAGCGGGGGGGCCCAGATACGCAGTATTTT
NA	TRBV29-1	TRBJ1-3	NA	CSVEAGNTIYF	TGCAGCGTTGAAGCAGGGAACACCATATATTTT
NA	TRBV27	TRBJ1-2	TRBD1	CASSHRDSRGYTF	TGTGCCAGCAGCCACCGGGACAGTCGGGGCTACACCTTC
NA	TRBV9	TRBJ1-6	TRBD1	CASSETTGVGSPLHF	TGTGCCAGCAGCGAAACAACAGGGGTCGGTTCACCCCTCCACTTT
few	TRBV7-9	TRBJ1-1	NA	CASSLPQVGETEAFF	TGTGCCAGCAGCTTACCCCAAGTGGGGGAGACTGAAGCTTTCTTT
NA	TRBV5-1	TRBJ2-2	NA	CASSLVAAGTAGTGELFF	TGCGCCAGCAGCTTGGTCGCTGCCGGGACTGCGGGCACCGGGGAGCTGTTTTTT
NA	TRBV11-1	TRBJ2-1	NA	CASTQSVSGNEQFF	TGTGCCAGCACCCAAAGCGTGTCCGGCAATGAGCAGTTCTTC
once	TRBV6-1	TRBJ2-6	NA	CASSERSGTGANVLTF	TGTGCCAGCAGTGAAAGGTCCGGTACTGGGGCCAACGTCCTGACTTTC
few	TRBV10-3	TRBJ2-7	TRBD1	CAISERTGGAYEQYF	TGTGCCATCAGTGAACGGACAGGGGGAGCCTACGAGCAGTACTTC
NA	TRBV6-5	TRBJ1-4	NA	CASSSLDRSNEKLFF	TGTGCCAGCAGTTCCTTAGACAGATCTAATGAAAAACTGTTTTTT
NA	TRBV6-5	TRBJ2-7	TRBD1	CASSRPSTGTYEQYF	TGTGCCAGCAGCCGACCTTCGACAGGGACCTACGAGCAGTACTTC
NA	TRBV12-5	TRBJ2-7	TRBD1	CASGSYRGYEQYF	TGTGCTAGTGGCTCATACAGGGGCTACGAGCAGTACTTC
NA	TRBV20-1	TRBJ1-2	NA	CSASRGGGYTF	TGCAGTGCTAGCCGGGGGGGTGGCTACACCTTC
once	TRBV25-1	TRBJ2-7	TRBD2	CASSEPGGYEQYF	TGTGCCAGCAGTGAGCCGGGGGGCTACGAGCAGTACTTC
NA	TRBV5-4	TRBJ2-5	NA	CASSLVWGINSGETQYF	TGTGCCAGCAGCTTGGTGTGGGGCATTAACTCGGGAGAGACCCAGTACTTC
NA	TRBV28	TRBJ1-2	NA	CASSFEWGLSGYTF	TGTGCCAGCAGTTTCGAATGGGGACTGTCGGGCTACACCTTC
NA	TRBV11-2	TRBJ1-1	NA	CASSLNTEAFF	TGTGCCAGCAGCCTAAACACTGAAGCTTTCTTT
NA	TRBV7-2	TRBJ2-3	NA	CASRPSPAGTDTQYF	TGTGCCAGCAGACCAAGCCCAGCCGGCACAGATACGCAGTATTTT
NA	TRBV28	TRBJ2-3	TRBD1	CASSTAGTVRTSTDTQYF	TGTGCCAGCAGTACCGCCGGGACAGTCAGAACTAGCACAGATACGCAGTATTTT
once	TRBV21-1	TRBJ2-3	NA	CASSKGSTSGGNTDTQYF	TGTGCCAGCAGCAAAGGGTCAACTAGCGGGGGGAACACAGATACGCAGTATTTT
NA	TRBV7-9	TRBJ1-6	TRBD1	CASSAPGGDSPLHF	TGTGCCAGCAGCGCCCCAGGGGGGGATTCACCCCTCCACTTT
NA	TRBV4-2	TRBJ2-1	NA	CASSQGGWDSASTPVGQFF	TGTGCCAGCAGCCAGGGAGGTTGGGACAGCGCATCTACCCCCGTGGGGCAGTTCTTC
once	TRBV27	TRBJ1-6	TRBD1	CASSLRAPWTGGGNSPLHF	TGTGCCAGCAGTTTAAGGGCACCTTGGACAGGGGGCGGTAATTCACCCCTCCACTTT
NA	TRBV6-1	TRBJ1-2	NA	CASSVAGSPSNYGYTF	TGTGCCAGCAGTGTAGCAGGGAGCCCCTCCAACTATGGCTACACCTTC
NA	TRBV6-2/TRBV6-3	TRBJ2-2	NA	CASSYSGDTGELFF	TGTGCCAGCAGTTATTCCGGGGACACCGGGGAGCTGTTTTTT
NA	TRBV19	TRBJ1-5	TRBD1	CASIPDREGNQPQHF	TGTGCCAGTATCCCGGACAGGGAAGGCAATCAGCCCCAGCATTTT
NA	TRBV2	TRBJ1-2	TRBD1	CASRGTGIRVNYGYTF	TGTGCCAGCAGAGGGACAGGGATAAGGGTGAACTATGGCTACACCTTC
NA	TRBV15	TRBJ1-1	NA	CATSRDREYTEAFF	TGTGCCACCAGCAGAGACAGGGAATACACTGAAGCTTTCTTT